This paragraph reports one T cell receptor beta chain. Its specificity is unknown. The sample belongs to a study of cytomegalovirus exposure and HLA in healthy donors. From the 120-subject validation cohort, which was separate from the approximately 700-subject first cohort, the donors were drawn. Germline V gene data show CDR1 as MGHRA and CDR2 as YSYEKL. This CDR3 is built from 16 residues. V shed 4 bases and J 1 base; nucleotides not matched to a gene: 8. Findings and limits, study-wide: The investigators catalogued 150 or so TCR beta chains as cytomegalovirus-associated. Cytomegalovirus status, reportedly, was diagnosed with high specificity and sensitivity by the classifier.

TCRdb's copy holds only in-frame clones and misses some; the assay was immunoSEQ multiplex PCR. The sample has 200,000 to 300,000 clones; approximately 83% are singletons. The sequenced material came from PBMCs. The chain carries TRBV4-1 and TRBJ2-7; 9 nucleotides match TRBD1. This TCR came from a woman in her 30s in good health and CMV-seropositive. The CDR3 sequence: CASSLAGTGSSYEQYF. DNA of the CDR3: TGCGCCAGCAGCCTCGCCGGGACAGGGTCATCCTACGAGCAGTACTTC.